The 30 T cell receptor beta chains below were found in one sample sequenced in a study of blood T cells in healthy people across ages (dated by TCRdb to the mid-2010s). Receptors were amplified or captured by 5' RACE. The reads were generated on an Illumina HiSeq 2500. A second PCR of roughly 6 to 11 cycles was run with a J-beta primer mix and a sample-barcoded 5' primer. The public reads were reprocessed in TCRdb via fastp at Q25 and MiXCR, keeping in-frame beta chains. Each CDR3 protein appears once, grouped with its most common genes and DNA. This sample comprises 1.2 million to 1.5 million distinct CDR3 sequences, almost 60% of them detected only once. Roughly 7% of the sample comes from the top ten. Sequenced: blood. The receptors here all came from a man aged 18 to 35 in good health.

This chain links TRBV2 with TRBJ1-4; the D is unclear. Trimming left V 2 bases short and J 6 bases short, with 7 bases between. The germline V gene has CDR1 SNHLY and CDR2 FYNNEI. This CDR3 contains 13 residues. The CDR3 DNA sequence: TGTGCCAGCAGTGAACTGGGCTATGAAAAACTGTTTTTT. Protein sequence: CASSELGYEKLFF.

This sequence joins TRBV27 and TRBJ2-5; 9 bases fit TRBD2. J lost 5 bases, V lost 7 bases, and 5 bases had no gene match. Germline CDR1 is MNHEY and CDR2 is SMNVEV (reference sequence). CDR3 length: 13 residues. Here the CDR3 reads CASTTGLAETQYF. In nucleotides, the CDR3 is TGTGCCAGCACCACAGGACTAGCGGAGACCCAGTACTTC.

A single count supports this clonotype. V usage is TRBV11-1 and J usage is TRBJ1-1, with D perhaps TRBD1 (5 bases). V lost 5 bases and J lost 6, with 19 bases in between. The length of the CDR3 is 15 residues. Germline CDR1 reads SGHAT; CDR2 reads FQDESV (reference sequence). DNA for the CDR3: TGTGCCAGCAGCCGTCTCCGGGGCCGGGGCGCTGAAGCTTTCTTT. This codes for CASSRLRGRGAEAFF. Supplemented by reference TRBV11-1 and TRBJ1-1, the full variable domain reads EAEVAQSPRYKITEKSQAVAFWCDPISGHATLYWYRQILGQGPELLVQFQDESVVDDSQLPKDRFSAERLKGVDSTLKIQPAELGDSAMYLCASSRLRGRGAEAFFGQGTRLTVV.

The CDR3 protein is CSAREATNYGYTF. CDR3 in DNA: TGCAGTGCTAGGGAGGCAACTAACTATGGCTACACCTTC. The chain combines TRBV20-1 with TRBJ1-2; D not resolved. Trimming removed 3 bases at V and 0 bases at J, with 8 bases between. CDR3 length: 13 amino acids. The germline CDR1 and CDR2 sequences are DFQATT and SNEGSKA (reference sequence).

Many counts were recorded for this clonotype. J is TRBJ2-1 and V is TRBV6-5; D is undetermined. CDR1 and CDR2 from the germline V gene are MNHEY and SVGAGI. The V gene lost 4 bases and the J gene lost 8 bases, with 9 bases spanning the gap. The CDR3 runs 12 residues. The CDR3 DNA sequence: TGTGCCAGCAGTTCCCTAAGCGATGAGCAGTTCTTC. This translates into CASSSLSDEQFF.

V and J are TRBV27 and TRBJ1-1, with D unclear. Trimming removed 0 bases from V and 8 bases from J, with 16 bases in between. This CDR3 region has 15 residues. CDR1 is MNHEY, CDR2 SMNVEV, per germline (reference sequence). The CDR3 DNA reads as TGTGCCAGCAGTTTATCTTTGGCCCCAAGGAGAGAAGCTTTCTTT. Translated, it gives CASSLSLAPRREAFF.

The V call is TRBV7-6, the J call TRBJ2-5; D is perhaps TRBD2 (6 bases). The CDR3 consists of 16 residues. Trimming stripped 0 bases from V and 2 bases from J, with 13 bases between. In germline, CDR1 is SGHVS, CDR2 FNYEAQ. The chain's CDR3 is CASSLAGLTLQETQYF. The DNA of the CDR3 is TGTGCCAGCAGCTTAGCGGGACTTACTTTACAAGAGACCCAGTACTTC.

This chain links TRBV20-1 with TRBJ2-7, with TRBD2 matching 7 bases. This CDR3 has 14 residues. The ends lost 5 bases at V and 7 bases at J; junction bases unmatched: 14. Germline assignment: CDR1 DFQATT and CDR2 SNEGSKA (reference sequence). The CDR3 region is CSAQAGSPIYEQYF. The CDR3 coding sequence is TGCAGTGCTCAAGCGGGGTCACCGATCTATGAGCAGTACTTC.

V gene TRBV29-1 combines with J gene TRBJ2-7; possibly TRBD1 for D (6 bases). The end of the DNA fits TRBJ2-1 better, so the J call may be wrong. The germline CDR1 and CDR2 sequences are SQVTM and ANQGSEA. The CDR3 length is 15 residues. Here the CDR3 DNA reads TGCAGCGTGACAGGCCCTCGAGGTTCCTACAATGAGCAGTTCTTC. This sequence encodes CSVTGPRGSYNEQFF.

This clonotype came up once. The junction and the germline gene differ at one end; a read error may be behind it. The chain links TRBV7-9 to TRBJ1-1; D might be TRBD1 (5 bases). CDR1 is SEHNR and CDR2 is FQNEAQ in the germline V gene (reference sequence). CDR3 size: 12 residues. This CDR3 is CSSTEGTVEAFF. In nucleotides, the CDR3 is TGTTCCAGCACCGAGGGGACGGTCGAAGCTTTCTTT.

The chain joins TRBV15 to TRBJ2-5, with 9 bases that match TRBD1. CDR1 LNHNV and CDR2 YYDKDF come from the germline V gene (reference sequence). The CDR3 sequence is 13 residues long. V trimming: 5 bases; J trimming: 13 bases; junction bases outside the gene matches: 11. The CDR3 loop reads CATSVRQGVITYF. Written as DNA, the CDR3 is TGTGCCACCAGCGTAAGACAGGGGGTAATAACGTACTTC.

The chain combines TRBV15 with TRBJ1-4; D gene unclear. The CDR3 length is 14 residues. Trimming left V 0 bases short and J 6 bases short, with 8 bases between. The germline V gene encodes CDR1 LNHNV and CDR2 YYDKDF (reference sequence). CDR3 in amino acids: CATSRDNGDEKLFF. CDR3 sequence (DNA): TGTGCCACCAGCAGAGATAACGGGGATGAAAAACTGTTTTTT.

V is TRBV5-1 and J is TRBJ1-2; D gene unclear. Trimming stripped 8 bases from V and 8 bases from J, with 28 bases between. The CDR3 extends over 16 amino acids. Germline V gene sequence: CDR1 SGHRS, CDR2 YFSETQ. As DNA, the CDR3 is TGCGCCAGGGTACTTTCGACCTCCTTGCTGCTCTACGGCTACACCTTC. This codes for CARVLSTSLLLYGYTF. Complete variable domain (other parts from reference TRBV5-1 and TRBJ1-2): KAGVTQTPRYLIKTRGQQVTLSCSPISGHRSVSWYQQTPGQGLQFLFEYFSETQRNKGNFPGRFSGRQFSNSRSEMNVSTLELGDSALYLCARVLSTSLLLYGYTFGSGTRLTVV.

The rearrangement joins TRBV29-1 to TRBJ1-2; 7 bases are a match to TRBD1. Germline lookup yields CDR1 SQVTM and CDR2 ANQGSEA. This CDR3 region has 11 residues. The V and J ends lost 6 bases and 8 bases, in that order; junction bases with no gene match: 6. The CDR3 loop reads CSVEDRPGYTF. CDR3 bases: TGCAGCGTGGAGGACAGGCCCGGCTACACCTTC. Based on the CDR3 plus reference TRBV29-1 and TRBJ1-2, the full variable domain is SAVISQKPSRDICQRGTSLTIQCQVDSQVTMMFWYRQQPGQSLTLIATANQGSEATYESGFVIDKFPISRPNLTFSTLTVSNMSPEDSSIYLCSVEDRPGYTFGSGTRLTVV.

This clonotype has a single count. J is TRBJ2-7 and V is TRBV29-1, with D tentatively TRBD1 or TRBD2 (5 bases each). The germline V gene encodes CDR1 SQVTM and CDR2 ANQGSEA. V shed 0 bases and J shed 5 bases, with 17 bases lying between them. CDR3 length: 15 amino acids. CDR3 DNA: TGCAGCGTTGAAGACGTGCAGGGAGCGTCCGACGAGCAGTACTTC. Translation: CSVEDVQGASDEQYF.

The chain employs TRBV5-4 and TRBJ2-7; perhaps D is TRBD1 or TRBD2 (5 bases each). The CDR3 sequence is 14 residues long. The V and J ends lost 3 bases and 0 bases respectively, with 10 bases between them. The germline V gene has CDR1 SGHNT and CDR2 YYREEE (reference sequence). CDR3: CASSWDASSYEQYF. CDR3 bases: TGTGCCAGCAGCTGGGACGCAAGCTCCTACGAGCAGTACTTC. Supplemented by reference TRBV5-4 and TRBJ2-7, the full variable domain reads ETGVTQSPTHLIKTRGQQVTLRCSSQSGHNTVSWYQQALGQGPQFIFQYYREEENGRGNFPPRFSGLQFPNYSSELNVNALELDDSALYLCASSWDASSYEQYFGPGTRLTVT.

This clonotype has a handful of counts. This chain connects TRBV28 to TRBJ2-5; 9 positions match TRBD1. V lost 6 bases, J lost 5 bases, and 13 bases stayed unmatched. The germline V gene has CDR1 MDHEN and CDR2 SYDVKM. The CDR3 is made up of 16 amino acids. The CDR3 sequence: CASSNGTGRLGETQYF. In DNA, the CDR3 is TGTGCCAGCAGCAACGGGACAGGGCGATTGGGGGAGACCCAGTACTTC.

V is TRBV10-2 and J is TRBJ2-3, with D possibly being TRBD2 (5 bases). This CDR3 has 14 amino acids. The germline V and J ends were trimmed by 2 bases and 8 bases, with 14 bases remaining between them. Germline V lookup: CDR1 WSHSY, CDR2 SAAADI. The CDR3 nucleotides are TGCGCCAGCAGTGAGAGTGAAAGAGAGGGTACGCAGTATTTT. Its translation is CASSESEREGTQYF.

The V and J genes are TRBV12-5 and TRBJ2-1; unclear D gene. Germline V gives CDR1 LGHNT, CDR2 FRNRAP. V dropped 4 bases and J dropped 6 bases, with 7 bases sitting between them. The CDR3 contains 12 residues. CDR3 DNA: TGTGCTAGTGGTTCCCAGATCAATGAGCAGTTCTTC. Translation gives CASGSQINEQFF. Looking up the rest from reference TRBV12-5 and TRBJ2-1 gives the full variable domain: DARVTQTPRHKVTEMGQEVTMRCQPILGHNTVFWYRQTMMQGLELLAYFRNRAPLDDSGMPKDRFSAEMPDATLATLKIQPSEPRDSAVYFCASGSQINEQFFGPGTRLTVL.

The chain recombines TRBV20-1 with TRBJ1-1, with TRBD1 as a possible D gene (6 bases). The germline CDR1 and CDR2 sequences are DFQATT and SNEGSKA (reference sequence). The V end was cut by 6 bases, the J end by 7 bases, with 21 bases between. The CDR3 has 14 residues. The CDR3: CSARAGGAIGEAFF. The CDR3 DNA follows: TGCAGTGCAAGGGCGGGGGGCGCGATAGGTGAAGCTTTCTTT.

The rearrangement joins TRBV6-5 to TRBJ2-5; 10 bases fit TRBD1. The J segment lost 1 base and the V segment lost 5 bases, leaving 4 bases of the junction unmatched. This CDR3 has 15 amino acids. CDR1 is MNHEY, CDR2 SVGAGI, per germline. CDR3 residues: CASSPGTGAQETQYF. Here the CDR3 DNA reads TGTGCCAGCAGTCCCGGGACAGGGGCCCAAGAGACCCAGTACTTC.

This clonotype was seen just once. The V and J genes are TRBV29-1 and TRBJ2-1, with D unresolved. CDR3 length equals 14 residues. Trimming took off 3 bases at V and 2 bases at J, with 11 bases between the two ends. Germline values: CDR1 SQVTM, CDR2 ANQGSEA. The CDR3 protein is CSVDYRGAYNEQFF. CDR3 sequence (DNA): TGCAGCGTTGATTATCGTGGGGCCTACAATGAGCAGTTCTTC.

This clonotype was observed many times. This chain uses TRBV27 with TRBJ2-7; 9 bases are shared with TRBD2. Losses at the gene ends were 4 bases for V and 4 bases for J; bases not matched to a gene: 8. Germline lookup yields CDR1 MNHEY and CDR2 SMNVEV (reference sequence). CDR3 size: 15 residues. The CDR3, as DNA: TGTGCCAGCAGTTATGCGGGAGGGCCTATATACGAGCAGTACTTC. Protein: CASSYAGGPIYEQYF.

A few counts support this clonotype. The CDR3 is CSATLLGRPTSTDTQYF. The CDR3 bases are TGCAGTGCCACCCTCCTGGGGAGACCAACTAGCACAGATACGCAGTATTTT. This chain joins TRBV20-1 and TRBJ2-3; D is possibly TRBD2 (5 bases). Germline CDR1 and CDR2: DFQATT and SNEGSKA (reference sequence). CDR3 length: 17 amino acids. The ends were cut back, 6 bases at V and 0 bases at J, with 22 bases in the middle.

The chain carries TRBV4-2 and TRBJ1-1; D possibly corresponds to TRBD1 (6 bases). The germline V gene has CDR1 LGHNA and CDR2 YNFKEQ. Deletions cut 3 bases from V and 1 base from J, with 15 bases between. The CDR3 extends over 16 amino acids. The CDR3 sequence: CASSQRGGDPNTEAFF. Written as DNA, the CDR3 is TGTGCCAGCAGCCAGAGGGGGGGGGACCCGAACACTGAAGCTTTCTTT.

V gene TRBV25-1 combines with J gene TRBJ2-3, with D unresolved. The ends were cut back, 5 bases at V and 1 base at J, with 10 bases in the middle. The germline CDR1 and CDR2 sequences are MGHDK and SYGVNS. The CDR3 length is 14 residues. This CDR3 reads CASSRNWGTDTQYF. In DNA form, the CDR3 reads TGTGCCAGCAGTCGAAATTGGGGCACAGATACGCAGTATTTT.

This clonotype was recorded a few times. V is TRBV20-1 and J is TRBJ2-5, with D perhaps matching TRBD1 or TRBD2 (5 bases each). Trimming cost V 1 base and J 4 bases, with 13 bases left between them. CDR3 length equals 14 residues. CDR1 and CDR2 from the germline V gene are DFQATT and SNEGSKA (reference sequence). CDR3 residues: CSARAQGGGETQYF. The CDR3, as DNA: TGCAGTGCTAGAGCGCAGGGTGGGGGAGAGACCCAGTACTTC.

The chain carries TRBV7-6 and TRBJ2-7; TRBD2 is a possible D gene (5 bases). This CDR3 has 16 residues. CDR1 is SGHVS and CDR2 is FNYEAQ in the germline V gene. The V end was cut by 0 bases, the J end by 1 base, with 13 bases between. The CDR3 bases are TGTGCCAGCAGCTTAGCCCCAGCGGATAAATCCTACGAGCAGTACTTC. Encoded protein: CASSLAPADKSYEQYF.

The rearrangement uses TRBV11-2 and TRBJ2-7; 7 nucleotides line up with TRBD1. CDR1 is SGHAT and CDR2 is FQNNGV in the germline V gene. After removal of 0 bases from V and 3 bases from J, the junction contained 8 bases not matched to a gene. CDR3 length equals 16 residues. In DNA, the CDR3 is TGTGCCAGCAGCTTAGAGAGGGACAGCCGATACTACGAGCAGTACTTC. Its protein product is CASSLERDSRYYEQYF.

Of note for this clonotype: Germline is not matched at one junction end, which may reflect a read error. This chain uses TRBV4-1 with TRBJ2-3, with TRBD2 identical over 10 bases. CDR3 length: 18 residues. CDR1 is MGHRA, CDR2 YSYEKL, per germline. CDR3 in amino acids: CASSQDREAGGTLDTRYF. In nucleotides, the CDR3 is TGCGCCAGCAGCCAAGATCGTGAAGCGGGAGGGACTCTGGATACGCGGTATTTT.